The clone carrying this TCR beta chain has just a few counts. Its antigen is still unknown. Sequencing was performed with immunoSEQ multiplex PCR; in TCRdb, only in-frame clones are kept and a portion is missing. The data contain about 150,000 clones, 85% to 90% of them singletons. This sample was included in a study of T cell responses to AZD1222 COVID-19 vaccine. Whole-study findings and limits: In all cases, repertoires were sampled only after the peak T cell response. Nearly half of spike-specific TCRs reportedly target unmutated variant regions. Donors were largely white British and mainly female; clonal diversity was possibly underestimated.

Trimming left V 3 bases short and J 6 bases short, with 18 bases between. In germline, CDR1 is SGHAT, CDR2 FQNNGV. This CDR3 is 15 amino acids long. Sequencing was performed on peripheral blood, taken 28 days after the second AZD1222 dose. The chain employs TRBV11-2 and TRBJ2-7, with no clear D. The clonotype was recovered from an adult who received the AZD1222 COVID-19 vaccine. CDR3 protein: CASSFVTGGSGEQYF. The CDR3 region has the DNA TGTGCCAGCAGCTTTGTGACCGGTGGGTCGGGCGAGCAGTACTTC.